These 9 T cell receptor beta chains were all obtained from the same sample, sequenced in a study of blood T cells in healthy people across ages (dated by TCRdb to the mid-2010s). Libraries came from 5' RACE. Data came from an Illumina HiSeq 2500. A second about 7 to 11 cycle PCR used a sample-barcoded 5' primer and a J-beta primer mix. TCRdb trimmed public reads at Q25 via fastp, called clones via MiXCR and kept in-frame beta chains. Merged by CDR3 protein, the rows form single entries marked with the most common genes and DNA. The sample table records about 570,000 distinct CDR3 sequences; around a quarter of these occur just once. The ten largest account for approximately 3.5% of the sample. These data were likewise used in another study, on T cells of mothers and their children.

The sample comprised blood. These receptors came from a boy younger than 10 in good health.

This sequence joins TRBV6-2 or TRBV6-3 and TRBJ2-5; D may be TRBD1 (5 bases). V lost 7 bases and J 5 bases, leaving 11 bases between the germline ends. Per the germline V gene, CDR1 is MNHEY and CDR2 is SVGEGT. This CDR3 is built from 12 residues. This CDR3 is CASTDSGETQYF. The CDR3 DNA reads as TGTGCCAGCACCGATTCAGGGGAGACCCAGTACTTC.

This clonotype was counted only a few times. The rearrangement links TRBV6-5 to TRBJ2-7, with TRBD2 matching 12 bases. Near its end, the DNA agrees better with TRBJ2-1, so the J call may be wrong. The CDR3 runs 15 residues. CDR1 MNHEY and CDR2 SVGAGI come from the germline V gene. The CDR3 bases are TGTGCCAGCAGTTACGCCCTAGCGGGAGGGAGTGAGCAGTTCTTC. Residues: CASSYALAGGSEQFF.

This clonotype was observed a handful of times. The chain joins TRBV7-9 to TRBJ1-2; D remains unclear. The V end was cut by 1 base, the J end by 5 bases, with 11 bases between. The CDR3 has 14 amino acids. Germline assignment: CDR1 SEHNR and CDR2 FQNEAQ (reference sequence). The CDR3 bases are TGTGCCAGCAGCTTAGGGACGCTGATTTATGGCTACACCTTC. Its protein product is CASSLGTLIYGYTF. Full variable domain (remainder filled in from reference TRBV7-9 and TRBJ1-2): DTGVSQNPRHKITKRGQNVTFRCDPISEHNRLYWYRQTLGQGPEFLTYFQNEAQLEKSRLLSDRFSAERPKGSFSTLEIQRTEQGDSAMYLCASSLGTLIYGYTFGSGTRLTVV.

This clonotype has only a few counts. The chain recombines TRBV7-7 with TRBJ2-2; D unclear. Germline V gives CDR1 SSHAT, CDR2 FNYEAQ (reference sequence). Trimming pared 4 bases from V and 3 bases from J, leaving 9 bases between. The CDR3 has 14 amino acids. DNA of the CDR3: TGTGCCAGCAGCTCCGCCTTAGACACCGGGGAGCTGTTTTTT. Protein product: CASSSALDTGELFF.

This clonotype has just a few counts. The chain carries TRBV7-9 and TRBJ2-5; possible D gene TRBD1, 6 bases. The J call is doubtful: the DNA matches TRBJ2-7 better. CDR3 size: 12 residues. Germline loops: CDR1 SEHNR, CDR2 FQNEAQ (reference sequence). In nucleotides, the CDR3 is TGTGCCAGCAGCTTTACAGGGAACGAGCAGTACTTC. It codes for CASSFTGNEQYF.

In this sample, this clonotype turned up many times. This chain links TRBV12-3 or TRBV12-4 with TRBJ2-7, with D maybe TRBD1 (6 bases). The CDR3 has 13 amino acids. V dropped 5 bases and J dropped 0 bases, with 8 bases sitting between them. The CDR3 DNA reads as TGTGCCAGCAGTCCGGGACACTCCTACGAGCAGTACTTC. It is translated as CASSPGHSYEQYF.

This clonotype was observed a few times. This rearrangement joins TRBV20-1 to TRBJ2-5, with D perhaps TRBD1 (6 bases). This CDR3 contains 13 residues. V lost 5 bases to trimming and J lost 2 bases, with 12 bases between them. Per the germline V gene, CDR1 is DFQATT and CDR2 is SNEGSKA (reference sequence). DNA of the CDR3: TGCAGTGCTGCACAGGGTACTCAAGAGACCCAGTACTTC. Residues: CSAAQGTQETQYF.

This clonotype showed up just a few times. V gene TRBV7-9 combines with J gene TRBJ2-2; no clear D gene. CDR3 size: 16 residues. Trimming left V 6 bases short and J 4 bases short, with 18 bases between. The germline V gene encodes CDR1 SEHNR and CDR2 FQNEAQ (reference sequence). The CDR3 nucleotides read TGTGCCAGCAGGCCGACCCCGAGAGCCACCACCGGGGAGCTGTTTTTT. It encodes CASRPTPRATTGELFF. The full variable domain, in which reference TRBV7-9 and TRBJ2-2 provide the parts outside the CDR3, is DTGVSQNPRHKITKRGQNVTFRCDPISEHNRLYWYRQTLGQGPEFLTYFQNEAQLEKSRLLSDRFSAERPKGSFSTLEIQRTEQGDSAMYLCASRPTPRATTGELFFGEGSRLTVL.

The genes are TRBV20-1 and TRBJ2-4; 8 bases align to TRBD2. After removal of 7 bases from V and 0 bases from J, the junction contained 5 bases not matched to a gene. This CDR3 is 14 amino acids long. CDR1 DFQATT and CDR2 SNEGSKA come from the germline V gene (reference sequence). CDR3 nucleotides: TGCAGTGGGTTCGGGGGGGTAGCCAAAAACATTCAGTACTTC. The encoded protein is CSGFGGVAKNIQYF.